This is a list of T cell receptor beta chains from one sample in a study of identical twins. TCRdb reprocessed the 5' RACE reads with MiXCR, giving one entry per CDR3 protein. The sample has some 500,000 distinct CDR3 sequences, 13% to 15% seen once. A further study also used this sample, focusing on yellow fever vaccine responses in identical twins.

The sample was CD4+ T cells sorted from blood. These TCRs come from a woman younger than 30 in good health. Each CDR3 is given with its conserved first and last residue. A D gene is named only where the DNA matches it firmly. Some rows mark clone size as missing; the rest say once, few, many or name a class of expanded clone.

V,D,length,J,size,CDR3,DNA
TRBV6-1,.,15,TRBJ1-3,few,CAIKWEFHSGNTIYF,TGTGCCATCAAGTGGGAGTTCCACTCTGGAAACACCATATATTTT
TRBV30,.,11,TRBJ2-1,few,CAWSVTAEQFF,TGTGCCTGGAGTGTAACGGCAGAGCAGTTCTTC
TRBV6-2/TRBV6-3,.,18,TRBJ2-5,.,CASSYHPAGVGKQETQYF,TGTGCCAGCAGCTATCACCCCGCCGGGGTAGGCAAACAAGAGACCCAGTACTTC
TRBV5-1,TRBD1,15,TRBJ1-1,many,CASSLQQGRQTEAFF,TGCGCCAGCAGCCTCCAACAGGGGAGGCAAACTGAAGCTTTCTTT
TRBV6-1,TRBD1,16,TRBJ1-1,few,CATRGQGFAADTEAFF,TGTGCCACCCGGGGACAGGGGTTTGCGGCGGACACTGAAGCTTTCTTT
TRBV11-3,.,14,TRBJ2-3,.,CASSQGLNTDTQYF,TGTGCCAGCAGCCAAGGACTAAACACAGATACGCAGTATTTT
TRBV14,.,13,TRBJ1-1,few,CASSRIERTEAFF,TGTGCCAGCAGCCGCATAGAGAGGACTGAAGCTTTCTTT
TRBV11-2,.,16,TRBJ2-3,many,CASSLKIGGRTDTQYF,TGTGCCAGCAGCTTAAAGATCGGGGGGCGCACAGATACGCAGTATTTT
TRBV20-1,.,12,TRBJ2-3,few,CSPEGSTDTQYF,TGCAGTCCGGAGGGATCCACAGATACGCAGTATTTT
TRBV25-1,.,14,TRBJ2-5,few,CASSEFGVGKTQYF,TGTGCCAGCAGTGAATTCGGGGTAGGAAAGACCCAGTACTTC
TRBV12-5,.,12,TRBJ2-1,many,CASGSTDSEQFF,TGTGCTAGTGGTTCAACGGACAGTGAGCAGTTCTTC
TRBV25-1,.,14,TRBJ2-7,.,CASSQEGVRYEQYF,TGTGCCAGCAGCCAAGAGGGTGTACGCTACGAGCAGTACTTC
TRBV29-1,TRBD2,13,TRBJ2-7,.,CSVESGGTYEQYF,TGCAGCGTTGAAAGCGGGGGGACCTACGAGCAGTACTTC
TRBV11-2,TRBD1,14,TRBJ2-7,many,CASSFETGGFEQYF,TGTGCCAGCAGCTTCGAGACAGGGGGCTTCGAGCAGTACTTC
TRBV6-4,.,13,TRBJ2-7,.,CASSDPDPYEQYF,TGTGCCAGCAGTGACCCAGATCCCTACGAGCAGTACTTC
TRBV20-1,TRBD1,13,TRBJ1-4,few,CSAERQGQEKLFF,TGCAGTGCAGAACGACAGGGGCAGGAAAAACTGTTTTTT
TRBV12-3/TRBV12-4,TRBD1,15,TRBJ2-7,few,CASSPGSGTGGEQYF,TGTGCCAGCAGTCCGGGGAGCGGGACAGGGGGCGAGCAGTACTTC
TRBV20-1,.,13,TRBJ2-7,few,CSVPGGVSYEQYF,TGCAGTGTCCCAGGGGGGGTCTCCTACGAGCAGTACTTC
TRBV4-2,TRBD2,18,TRBJ2-7,many,CASSQDRLAGGISYEQYF,TGTGCCAGCAGCCAAGATAGGCTAGCGGGAGGGATCTCCTACGAGCAGTACTTC
TRBV18,TRBD1,15,TRBJ2-1,few,CASSLRGTVENEQFF,TGTGCCAGCTCCCTAAGGGGGACAGTGGAAAATGAGCAGTTCTTC
TRBV29-1,.,13,TRBJ2-7,.,CSVVVEGNYEQYF,TGCAGCGTTGTTGTTGAGGGAAACTACGAGCAGTACTTC
TRBV24-1,TRBD2,17,TRBJ2-3,few,CATSEAPGLRLANTQYF,TGTGCCACCAGTGAGGCGCCGGGACTACGCCTCGCGAATACGCAGTATTTT
TRBV4-2,.,16,TRBJ1-6,.,CASSQVITVRDSPLHF,TGTGCCAGCAGCCAAGTCATTACGGTTAGGGATTCACCCCTCCACTTT
TRBV28,.,15,TRBJ2-3,few,CASSSPGSGTDTQYF,TGTGCCAGCAGTTCCCCCGGGAGCGGCACAGATACGCAGTATTTT
TRBV6-5,TRBD2,18,TRBJ2-2,.,CASSYRGLAGDSTGELFF,TGTGCCAGCAGTTACCGAGGACTAGCGGGAGACAGCACCGGGGAGCTGTTTTTT
TRBV11-1,TRBD2,18,TRBJ2-2,few,CASSRGLAGVRSTGELFF,TGTGCCAGCAGCCGGGGACTAGCGGGAGTGAGGAGCACCGGGGAGCTGTTTTTT
TRBV20-1,TRBD2,15,TRBJ2-7,many,CSARGPSGGLREQYF,TGCAGTGCCCGAGGCCCTAGCGGGGGACTTCGGGAGCAGTACTTC
TRBV6-1,TRBD1,15,TRBJ1-2,.,CASLNRDRVNYGYTF,TGTGCCAGCCTCAACCGGGACAGGGTAAACTATGGCTACACCTTC
TRBV12-5,.,16,TRBJ2-1,.,CASGLSSGREYNEQFF,TGTGCTAGTGGTTTGTCATCGGGACGGGAATACAATGAGCAGTTCTTC
TRBV7-2,TRBD2,17,TRBJ2-3,few,CASSPWGRASSTDTQYF,TGTGCCAGCAGCCCGTGGGGGAGGGCCTCTAGCACAGATACGCAGTATTTT
TRBV10-1,.,13,TRBJ2-1,.,CASSEREYNEQFF,TGCGCCAGCAGTGAAAGGGAGTACAATGAGCAGTTCTTC